These T cell receptor beta chains were read from a single sample in a study of CD8+ T cells in alopecia areata. Sequencing used immunoSEQ multiplex PCR; TCRdb keeps in-frame clones, though not all of them. The data hold 190,000 or so clones, with about 60% observed a single time. Here the sequenced sample was CD4+ T cells sorted from blood, taken at week 4, from a patient treated with tofacitinib. All receptors come from a human donor with alopecia areata. Both conserved end residues are part of each CDR3. D genes are given only for firm matches. A row's size may be missing; if present it is once, few, many or a size class.

j_gene,abundance,v_gene,d_gene,CDR3nt,CDR3aa
TRBJ1-6,.,TRBV23-1,.,TGCGCCAGCAGTCAGGGGGGGCCCCCCGATTCACCCCTCCACTTT,CASSQGGPPDSPLHF
TRBJ2-3,few,TRBV5-1,.,TGCGCCAGCAGCTTGGATATTCAGGGTAGATTCCCCCCAGATACGCAGTATTTT,CASSLDIQGRFPPDTQYF
TRBJ1-6,few,TRBV10-3,.,TGTGCCATCAGTGAGGCTACTCCGGGGTTGAGTTCACCCCTCCACTTT,CAISEATPGLSSPLHF
TRBJ2-2,.,TRBV4-1,.,TGCGCCAGCAAGGGAAACACCGGGGAGCTGTTTTTT,CASKGNTGELFF
TRBJ1-1,.,TRBV4-3,.,TGCGCCAGCAGCCAAGACGCCGCCATGAACACTGAAGCTTTCTTT,CASSQDAAMNTEAFF
TRBJ1-2,.,TRBV6-5,.,TGTGCCAGCAGACCCCCAGGGTCAGCTAACTATGGCTACACCTTC,CASRPPGSANYGYTF
TRBJ2-2,.,TRBV30,TRBD1,TGTGCCTGGGCCAGACAGGGGAACACCGGGGAGCTGTTTTTT,CAWARQGNTGELFF
TRBJ1-6,.,TRBV29-1,.,TGCAGCGTTAGACTGGGTGTTAATTCACCCCTCCACTTT,CSVRLGVNSPLHF
TRBJ2-1,.,TRBV30,.,TGTGCCTGGAGTTGGTCCCGCTCCTACAATGAGCAGTTCTTC,CAWSWSRSYNEQFF
TRBJ2-1,.,TRBV7-2,TRBD2,TGTGCCAGCAGCCCCGGACGGGGGGGCCGGAATGAGCAGTTCTTC,CASSPGRGGRNEQFF
TRBJ1-2,few,TRBV2,.,TGTGCCAGCAGGGAGGGGTGGGACTATGGCTACACCTTC,CASREGWDYGYTF
TRBJ2-5,.,TRBV7-2,.,TGTGCCAGCAGCTTAACGGCAGGTTCGGGGGAGACCCAGTACTTC,CASSLTAGSGETQYF
TRBJ2-5,.,TRBV5-6,TRBD2,TGTGCCAGCAGCTGGGAGGGGACCCAGTACTTC,CASSWEGTQYF
TRBJ2-1,few,TRBV5-6,.,TGTGCCAGCAGCTTGCGGTTCGTGGGGCTCTACAATGAGCAGTTCTTC,CASSLRFVGLYNEQFF
TRBJ2-7,.,TRBV30,TRBD1,TGTGCCTGGAGTGCCCGATCCCGGACAGGCTTTTTCACGTACTTC,CAWSARSRTGFFTYF
TRBJ2-2,.,TRBV7-2,.,TGTGCCAGCAGCGGTAGGAGGGGGAACACCGGGGAGCTGTTTTTT,CASSGRRGNTGELFF
TRBJ1-5,.,TRBV28,.,TGTGCCAGCAGTTTATGGGGCAGGGCGGGTGATTTT,CASSLWGRAGDF
TRBJ2-5,.,TRBV10-2,.,TGCGCCAGCAGTGCAAAAGAGACCCAGTACTTC,CASSAKETQYF
TRBJ2-3,few,TRBV5-4,.,TGTGCCAGCAGCTTGGCCCCTGGTAGCACAGATACGCAGTATTTT,CASSLAPGSTDTQYF
TRBJ1-2,once,TRBV6-5,.,TGTGCCAGCAGCCCTAGCATTAACTATGGCTACACCTTC,CASSPSINYGYTF
TRBJ1-4,.,TRBV4-1,TRBD1,TGCGCCAGCAGGGGGACAGGGGGCGGAAATGAAAAACTGTTTTTT,CASRGTGGGNEKLFF
TRBJ2-3,.,TRBV7-2,TRBD2,TGTGCCAGCAGCTTACGGACTAGCGGGGGGACCACAGATACGCAGTATTTT,CASSLRTSGGTTDTQYF
TRBJ2-3,.,TRBV30,TRBD1,TGTGCCTGGAGCGACGCCTCTGGGACAGGGGGCACAGATACGCAGTATTTT,CAWSDASGTGGTDTQYF
TRBJ2-5,.,TRBV7-9,TRBD2,TGTGCCAGCAGCCGTACTAGCGGGGGCCCCGAAGAGACCCAGTACTTC,CASSRTSGGPEETQYF
TRBJ2-3,.,TRBV30,TRBD1,TGTGCCATCCGGGACAGGGAGCCAGATACGCAGTATTTT,CAIRDREPDTQYF
TRBJ1-2,.,TRBV5-1,.,TGCGCCAGCAGCCCGACAAATTACTTACGGGTGGATGGCTACACCTTC,CASSPTNYLRVDGYTF
TRBJ2-1,.,TRBV30,.,TGTGCCTGGAGTAACCGACAGAGAAAGATCGAGCAGTTCTTC,CAWSNRQRKIEQFF
TRBJ1-2,few,TRBV6-6,TRBD1,TGTGCCAGCAGTGGAGGACAGGGCTATAACTATGGCTACACCTTC,CASSGGQGYNYGYTF
TRBJ2-5,.,TRBV7-2,.,TGTGCCAGCAGCTTGTTCAGCCAACAAGAGACCCAGTACTTC,CASSLFSQQETQYF
TRBJ1-6,.,TRBV27,.,TGTGCCAGCGGACCTGGGGGTTCACCCCTCCACTTT,CASGPGGSPLHF
TRBJ2-5,.,TRBV29-1,TRBD1,TGCAGCGTTGAAATGACAGGGTCTAAAGAGACCCAGTACTTC,CSVEMTGSKETQYF
TRBJ1-5,few,TRBV23-1,.,TGCGCCAGCAGTCAATCGGGCACGCCCCAGCATTTT,CASSQSGTPQHF
TRBJ2-4,.,TRBV23-1,.,TGCGCCAGCAGTCAAGACGGGTGTGAGGGACGGGAAAACATTCAGTACTTC,CASSQDGCEGRENIQYF
TRBJ2-6,.,TRBV15,.,TGTGCCACCAGGCCCGGGGGCTCTGGGGCCAACGTCCTGACTTTC,CATRPGGSGANVLTF
TRBJ1-1,.,TRBV9,.,TGTGCCAGCAGCATGGTAGGTGGCTGGGACACTGAAGCTTTCTTT,CASSMVGGWDTEAFF
TRBJ1-6,.,TRBV30,.,TGTGCCTGGACGAACAGGGACGATTCACCCCTCCACTTT,CAWTNRDDSPLHF
TRBJ1-1,.,TRBV7-3,TRBD1,TGTGCCAGCAGAGGACAGGGGCCTGAAGCTTTCTTT,CASRGQGPEAFF
TRBJ2-1,.,TRBV30,TRBD1,TGTGCCTGGAGCAGGGGGCAGTCTTTGTTCTTC,CAWSRGQSLFF
TRBJ1-1,.,TRBV7-8,.,TGTGCCAGCAGCCGAACGGACATGAACACTGAAGCTTTCTTT,CASSRTDMNTEAFF
TRBJ2-7,.,TRBV30,.,TGTGCCTGGGACCGCTCGGGTGGGGGCGAGGAGCAGTACTTC,CAWDRSGGGEEQYF
TRBJ1-1,.,TRBV30,.,TGTGCCTGGTTAAGGAACACTGAAGCTTTCTTT,CAWLRNTEAFF
TRBJ2-6,.,TRBV30,.,TGTGCCCGAGGGGCCGGGGCCAACGTCCTGACTTTC,CARGAGANVLTF
TRBJ2-1,.,TRBV11-2,TRBD2,TGTGCCAGCAGCTCGAGGCGGGGGGGAAGGACGGACAATGAGCAGTTCTTC,CASSSRRGGRTDNEQFF
TRBJ2-4,.,TRBV7-8,.,TGTGCCAGCAGCTTAGGGCCCCGCGGACTTTTTCTAGCCAAAAACATTCAGTACTTC,CASSLGPRGLFLAKNIQYF
TRBJ2-1,.,TRBV28,.,TGTGCCAGCATCTCCGGGACTCTTCCTTCCTACAATGAGCAGTTCTTC,CASISGTLPSYNEQFF
TRBJ1-1,.,TRBV29-1,.,TGCAGCGTTGTAGTAAGGAACACTGAAGCTTTCTTT,CSVVVRNTEAFF